The TCR beta chain described here comes from a study of blood T cell repertoires in COVID-19. Whole-study context: PBMCs, B-cell-depleted T cells, or T cells were the source of the cDNA or gDNA that made up the material.

Libraries were prepared by immunoSEQ multiplex PCR; TCRdb keeps only in-frame clonotypes and omits some of them. The sample consists of around 100,000 clones, roughly 87% of them appearing once. There are 15 residues in the CDR3. Per the germline V gene, CDR1 is LGHNA and CDR2 is YSLEER. Trimming removed 1 base from V and 2 bases from J; junction bases left unmatched: 3. This clone was picked up a small number of times. Sequenced material: peripheral blood. The chain links TRBV4-3 to TRBJ1-1; the match to TRBD1 covers 8 bases. The sequence came from a man aged 50 to 59 with active COVID-19. CDR3: CASSQGQGLNTEAFF. CDR3 coding DNA: TGCGCCAGCAGCCAAGGACAGGGGCTAAACACTGAAGCTTTCTTT.